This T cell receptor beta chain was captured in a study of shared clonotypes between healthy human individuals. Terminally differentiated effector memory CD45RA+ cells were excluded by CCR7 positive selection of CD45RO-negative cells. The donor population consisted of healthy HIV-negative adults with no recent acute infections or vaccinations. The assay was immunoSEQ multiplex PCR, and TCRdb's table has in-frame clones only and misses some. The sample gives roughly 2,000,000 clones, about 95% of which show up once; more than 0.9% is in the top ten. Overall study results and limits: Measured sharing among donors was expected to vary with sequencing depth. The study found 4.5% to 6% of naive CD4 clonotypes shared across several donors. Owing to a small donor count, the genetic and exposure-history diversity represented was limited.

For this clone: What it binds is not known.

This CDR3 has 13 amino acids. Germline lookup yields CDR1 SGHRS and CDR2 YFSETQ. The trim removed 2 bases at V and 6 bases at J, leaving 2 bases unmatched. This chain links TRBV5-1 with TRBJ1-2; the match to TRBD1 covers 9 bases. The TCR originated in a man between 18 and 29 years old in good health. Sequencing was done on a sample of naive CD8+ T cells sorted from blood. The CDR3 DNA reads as TGCGCCAGCAGCTTCACAGGGGGCGATGGCTACACCTTC. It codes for CASSFTGGDGYTF. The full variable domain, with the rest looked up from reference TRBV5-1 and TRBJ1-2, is KAGVTQTPRYLIKTRGQQVTLSCSPISGHRSVSWYQQTPGQGLQFLFEYFSETQRNKGNFPGRFSGRQFSNSRSEMNVSTLELGDSALYLCASSFTGGDGYTFGSGTRLTVV.